What follows are 3 T cell receptor beta chains derived from one specimen sequenced in a study (TCRdb year 2016). The protocol used for the library was RT-PCR. The sequencing machine was an Illumina MiSeq. TCRdb cleaned the public reads at Q25 with fastp, built clones with MiXCR and kept in-frame beta chains. Rows are combined by CDR3 protein, so each entry shows the most common genes and DNA. This sample lists fewer than 800,000 distinct CDR3 sequences; 14% were detected once. Together, the top ten hold 3% to 4.5% of the sample. The source material was memory CD4+ T cells from blood. The receptors originated from a female donor in good health, serving as a healthy control.

The rearrangement uses TRBV6-6 and TRBJ2-1; 9 nucleotides align to TRBD2. The CDR3 sequence is 14 residues long. Trimming at V came to 10 bases and at J to 0 bases, leaving 4 bases not matched to a gene. Germline V gene data show CDR1 as MNHNY and CDR2 as SVGAGI (reference sequence). CDR3 in DNA: TGTGCCACCCTAGCGGGAACCTCCTACAATGAGCAGTTCTTC. Its protein product is CATLAGTSYNEQFF.

In its sample, this clonotype was seen many times. The chain employs TRBV4-1 and TRBJ2-7; TRBD2 matches at 8 bases. The CDR3 runs to 15 residues. V shed 4 bases and J 0 bases; nucleotides not matched to a gene: 5. Germline CDR1 reads MGHRA; CDR2 reads YSYEKL. In DNA form, the CDR3 reads TGCGCCAGCAGCCGTGGGCGGGGGGACTCCTACGAGCAGTACTTC. Translating gives CASSRGRGDSYEQYF.

In this sample, this clonotype turned up many times. This chain connects TRBV20-1 to TRBJ1-1, with D unclear. The CDR3 contains 12 residues. The germline V gene encodes CDR1 DFQATT and CDR2 SNEGSKA (reference sequence). The V and J ends lost 6 bases and 6 bases respectively, with 14 bases between them. CDR3 protein: CSAAPQRAEAFF. The CDR3 DNA sequence: TGCAGTGCCGCGCCTCAGAGAGCTGAAGCTTTCTTT.